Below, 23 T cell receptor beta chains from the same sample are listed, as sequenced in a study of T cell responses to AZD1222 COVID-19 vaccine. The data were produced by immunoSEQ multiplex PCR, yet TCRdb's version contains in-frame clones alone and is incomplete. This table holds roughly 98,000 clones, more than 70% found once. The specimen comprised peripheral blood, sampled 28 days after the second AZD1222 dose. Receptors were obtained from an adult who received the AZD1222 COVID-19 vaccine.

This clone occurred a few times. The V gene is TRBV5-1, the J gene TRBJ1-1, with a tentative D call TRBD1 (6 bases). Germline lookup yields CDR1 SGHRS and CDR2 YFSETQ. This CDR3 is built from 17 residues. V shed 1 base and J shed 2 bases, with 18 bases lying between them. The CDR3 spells CASSLFGTGPSNTEAFF. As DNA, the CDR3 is TGCGCCAGCAGCTTGTTTGGAACAGGGCCATCTAACACTGAAGCTTTCTTT.

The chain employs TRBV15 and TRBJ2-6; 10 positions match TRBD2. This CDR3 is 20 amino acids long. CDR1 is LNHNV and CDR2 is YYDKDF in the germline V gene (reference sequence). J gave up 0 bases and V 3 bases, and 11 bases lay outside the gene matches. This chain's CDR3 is CATSSQDVAGGYSGANVLTF. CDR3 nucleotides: TGTGCCACCAGCAGCCAGGACGTAGCGGGAGGTTACTCTGGGGCCAACGTCCTGACTTTC.

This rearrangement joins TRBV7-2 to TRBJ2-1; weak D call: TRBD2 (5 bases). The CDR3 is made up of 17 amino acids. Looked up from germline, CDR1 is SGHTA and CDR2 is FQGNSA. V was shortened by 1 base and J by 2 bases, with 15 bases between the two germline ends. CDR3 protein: CASSLVSDSFPYNEQFF. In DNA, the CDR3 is TGTGCCAGCAGCTTAGTTAGCGACTCCTTCCCCTACAATGAGCAGTTCTTC.

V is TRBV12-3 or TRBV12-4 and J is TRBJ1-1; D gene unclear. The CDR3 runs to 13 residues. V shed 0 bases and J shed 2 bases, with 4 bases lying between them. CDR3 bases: TGTGCCAGCAGTTTAGCCCGCAACACTGAAGCTTTCTTT. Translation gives CASSLARNTEAFF.

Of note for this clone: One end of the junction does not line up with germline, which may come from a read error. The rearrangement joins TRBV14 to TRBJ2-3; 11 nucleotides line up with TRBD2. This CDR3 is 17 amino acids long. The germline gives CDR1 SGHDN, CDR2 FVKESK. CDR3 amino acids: CASSRGTSGHHTYTQYF. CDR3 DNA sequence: TGTGCCAGCAGCCGAGGGACTAGCGGACACCACACATATACGCAGTATTTT.

The CDR3 region has the DNA TGTGCCTGGAGAACACGGGGGCTTGGCTATGGCTACACCTTC. This sequence encodes CAWRTRGLGYGYTF. This rearrangement joins TRBV30 to TRBJ1-2; TRBD1 is a possible D gene (6 bases). V dropped 3 bases and J dropped 4 bases, with 15 bases sitting between them. Per the germline V gene, CDR1 is GTSNPN and CDR2 is SVGIG (reference sequence). The CDR3 runs to 14 residues.

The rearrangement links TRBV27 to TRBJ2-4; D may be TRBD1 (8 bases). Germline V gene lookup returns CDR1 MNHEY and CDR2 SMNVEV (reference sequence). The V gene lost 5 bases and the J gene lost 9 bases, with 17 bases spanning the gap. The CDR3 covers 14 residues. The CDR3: CASSQQGGFGIQYF. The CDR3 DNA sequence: TGTGCCAGCAGTCAACAGGGGGGGTTTGGCATTCAGTACTTC.

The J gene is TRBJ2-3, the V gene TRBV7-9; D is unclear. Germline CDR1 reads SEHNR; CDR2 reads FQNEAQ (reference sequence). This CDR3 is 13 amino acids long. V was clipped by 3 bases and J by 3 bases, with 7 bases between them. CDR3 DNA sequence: TGTGCCAGCAGCTTTCAAGGTACAGATACGCAGTATTTT. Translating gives CASSFQGTDTQYF.

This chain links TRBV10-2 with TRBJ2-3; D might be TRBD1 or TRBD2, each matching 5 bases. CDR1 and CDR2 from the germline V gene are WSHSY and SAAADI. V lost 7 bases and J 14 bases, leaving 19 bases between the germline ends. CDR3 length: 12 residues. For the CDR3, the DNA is TGCGCCAGCACTCCTTGGGACCTGCGGCTGTATTTT. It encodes CASTPWDLRLYF.

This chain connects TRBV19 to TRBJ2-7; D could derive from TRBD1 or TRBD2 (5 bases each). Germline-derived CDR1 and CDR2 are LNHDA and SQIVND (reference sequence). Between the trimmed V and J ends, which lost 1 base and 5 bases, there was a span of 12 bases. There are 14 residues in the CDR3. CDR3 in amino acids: CASSIGGSPHEQYF. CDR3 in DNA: TGTGCCAGTAGTATAGGGGGGTCCCCCCACGAGCAGTACTTC.

The CDR3 loop is CANKAGSYSYEQYF. The CDR3 nucleotides are TGTGCCAACAAGGCTGGGAGCTATTCCTACGAGCAGTACTTC. V gene TRBV2 combines with J gene TRBJ2-7, with D possibly TRBD2 on 5 matching bases. From germline, CDR1 is SNHLY and CDR2 FYNNEI. The CDR3 has 14 residues. V lost 10 bases, J lost 1 base, and 17 bases lay in between.

CDR3 amino acids: CASSYSSGQGFYEQFF. DNA for the CDR3: TGTGCCAGCAGCTATTCGTCGGGACAGGGGTTTTATGAGCAGTTCTTC. The chain employs TRBV5-5 and TRBJ2-1; 10 bases line up with TRBD1. The CDR3 spans 16 residues. Germline V gene data show CDR1 as SGHKS and CDR2 as YYEKEE (reference sequence). V lost 3 bases to trimming and J lost 8 bases; unmatched junction nucleotides: 11.

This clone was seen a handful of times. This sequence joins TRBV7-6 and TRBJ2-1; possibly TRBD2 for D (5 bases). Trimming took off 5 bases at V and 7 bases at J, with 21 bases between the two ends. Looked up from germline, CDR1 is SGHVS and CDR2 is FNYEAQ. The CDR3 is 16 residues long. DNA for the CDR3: TGTGCCAGCAGCCCGAGGGCGGGCCTGGGTGAGAATGAGCAGTTCTTC. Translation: CASSPRAGLGENEQFF.

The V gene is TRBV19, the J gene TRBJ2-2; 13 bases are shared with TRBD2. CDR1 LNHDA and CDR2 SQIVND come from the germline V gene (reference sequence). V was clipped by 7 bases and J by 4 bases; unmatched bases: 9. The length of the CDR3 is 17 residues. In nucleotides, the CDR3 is TGTGCCAGTATCCGTGGACTAGCGGGAGAGAGCACCGGGGAGCTGTTTTTT. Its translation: CASIRGLAGESTGELFF.

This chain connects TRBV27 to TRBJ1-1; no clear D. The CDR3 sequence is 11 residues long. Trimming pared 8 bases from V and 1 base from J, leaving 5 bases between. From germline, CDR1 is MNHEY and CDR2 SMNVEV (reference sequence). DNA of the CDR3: TGTGCCAGCCAAGGGAACACTGAAGCTTTCTTT. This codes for CASQGNTEAFF.

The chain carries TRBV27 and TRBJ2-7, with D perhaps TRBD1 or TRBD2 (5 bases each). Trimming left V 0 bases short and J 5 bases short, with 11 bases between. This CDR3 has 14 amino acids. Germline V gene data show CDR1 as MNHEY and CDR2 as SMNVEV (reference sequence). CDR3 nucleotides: TGTGCCAGCAGTTTATCGACGAGGGGCGACGAGCAGTACTTC. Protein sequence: CASSLSTRGDEQYF.

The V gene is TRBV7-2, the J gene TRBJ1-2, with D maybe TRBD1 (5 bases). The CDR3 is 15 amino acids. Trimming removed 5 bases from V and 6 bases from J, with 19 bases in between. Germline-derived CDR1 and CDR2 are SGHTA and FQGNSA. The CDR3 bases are TGTGCCAGCAGCGCCTACAGGCCAGGACGGAATGGCTACACCTTC. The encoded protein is CASSAYRPGRNGYTF.

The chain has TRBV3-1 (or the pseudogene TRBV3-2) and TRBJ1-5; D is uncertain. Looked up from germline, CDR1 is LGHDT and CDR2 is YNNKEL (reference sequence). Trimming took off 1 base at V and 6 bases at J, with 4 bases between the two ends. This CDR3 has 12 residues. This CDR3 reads CASSQGAQPQHF. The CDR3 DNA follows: TGTGCCAGCAGCCAAGGGGCTCAGCCCCAGCATTTT.

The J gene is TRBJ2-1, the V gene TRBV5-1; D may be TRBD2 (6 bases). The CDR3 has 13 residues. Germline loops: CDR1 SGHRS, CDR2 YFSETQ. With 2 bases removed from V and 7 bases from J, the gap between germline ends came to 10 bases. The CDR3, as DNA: TGCGCCAGCAGCTTAGGGACTGGGAATGAGCAGTTCTTC. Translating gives CASSLGTGNEQFF.

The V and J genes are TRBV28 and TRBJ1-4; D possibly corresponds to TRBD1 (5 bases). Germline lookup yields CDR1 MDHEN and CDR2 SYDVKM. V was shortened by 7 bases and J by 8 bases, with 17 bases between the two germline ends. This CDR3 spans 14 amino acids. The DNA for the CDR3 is TGTGCCAGCACCGCGGGGAGGGGTGGAGAAAAACTGTTTTTT. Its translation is CASTAGRGGEKLFF.

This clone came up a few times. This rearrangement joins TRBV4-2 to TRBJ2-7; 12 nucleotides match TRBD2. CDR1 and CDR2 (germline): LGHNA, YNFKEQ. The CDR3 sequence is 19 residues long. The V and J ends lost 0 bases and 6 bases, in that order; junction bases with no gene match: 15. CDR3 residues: CASSQETHGATSGRSEQYF. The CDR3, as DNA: TGTGCCAGCAGCCAAGAGACCCACGGGGCGACTAGCGGGAGAAGCGAGCAGTACTTC.

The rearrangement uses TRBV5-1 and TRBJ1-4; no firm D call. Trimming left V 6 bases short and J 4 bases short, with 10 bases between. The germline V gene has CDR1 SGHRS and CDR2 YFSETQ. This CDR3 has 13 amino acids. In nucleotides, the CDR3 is TGCGCCAGCAAAGGCGGGGATAATGAAAAACTGTTTTTT. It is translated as CASKGGDNEKLFF. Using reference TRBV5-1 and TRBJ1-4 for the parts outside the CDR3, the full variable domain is KAGVTQTPRYLIKTRGQQVTLSCSPISGHRSVSWYQQTPGQGLQFLFEYFSETQRNKGNFPGRFSGRQFSNSRSEMNVSTLELGDSALYLCASKGGDNEKLFFGSGTQLSVL.

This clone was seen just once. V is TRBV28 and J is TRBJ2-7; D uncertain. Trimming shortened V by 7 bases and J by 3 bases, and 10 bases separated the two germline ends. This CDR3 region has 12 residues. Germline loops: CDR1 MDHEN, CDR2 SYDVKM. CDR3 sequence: CASTTWDYEQYF. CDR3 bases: TGTGCCAGCACCACTTGGGACTACGAGCAGTACTTC.